Given below is one TCR beta chain in context. Its antigen is currently not known. Base quality data are lacking; no much larger clone is found one base away. Sorted unstimulated T cells and proliferating T cells recovered from mixed lymphocyte reactions were subjected to TCRbeta CDR3 sequencing. Fresh whole blood from more than 9 HLA-typed healthy donors served as the source for isolating PBMCs. Unstimulated CD4+ regulatory T cells were FACS-sorted to map the origin of alloreactive clones. The germline V end is reduced by 0 bases and the J end by 2 bases; junction bases left unmatched: 7. CDR1 SGHAT and CDR2 FQNNGV are derived from the germline V gene. Including cysteine and phenylalanine, the CDR3 has 16 amino acids. The entry retains the CDR3 DNA only, 48 bases that are in frame from base 1. The library came from the immunoSEQ multiplex PCR assay. About 10^5 TCR templates per sample were assayed on the deep sequencing platform. Genomic DNA extracted from sorted T cells was used for TCRbeta CDR3 sequencing. The paper's processing steps were these. Clonal analysis of TCRbeta CDR3 data was done in the R programming language. Unstimulated samples were compared with post-reaction CFSE-low samples to define alloreactive CD4+ and CD8+ clones. Regulatory or non-regulatory origin was assigned to alloreactive CD4+ clones by matching of sequences to sorted unstimulated Treg and non-Treg repertoires. Here the immuneACCESS table is served through TCRdb, limited to in-frame sequences with V and J called. Missing clones are a known gap in these copies; in checked studies unresolved V genes cover under half, and the rest lacks a known reason. V and J calls and clone size come straight from that table; D and trimming were deduced from the DNA. The sample contains 95,000 to 110,000 clones, about 94% of them found a single time. Approximately 0.67% of the sample comes from the top ten.

These data are taken from a study of siplizumab effects on memory and regulatory T cells (dated by TCRdb to the late 2010s). Broadly, across the study: The study examined how the anti-CD2 antibody siplizumab affects alloreactive T-cell subsets in allogeneic mixed lymphocyte reactions built from human PBMCs.

Results and caveats for the whole study, not just this receptor: Siplizumab significantly reduced the cumulative frequency of alloreactive sequences traceable to unstimulated CD4+ memory T cells. The suppressive function of proliferating Tregs from siplizumab cultures was not functionally confirmed. Because sequences at frequencies below about 10^-5 were poorly captured, only a minor fraction of alloreactive clones could be mapped back to unstimulated subsets. Among mappable alloreactive CD4+ clones, the Treg-derived fraction averaged approximately 72% with siplizumab versus about 25% in control reactions. A naive or memory phenotype could not be assigned to roughly 75-96% of proliferating CD4+ or CD8+ clones. Unstimulated naive T cells appeared more diverse than memory T cells, and naive cells seemed to contribute substantially to the alloresponse.

This clonotype was sampled from a human donor in good health. The chain employs TRBV11-2 and TRBJ2-7, and TRBD2 matches 7 of the central bases. Sequenced material: Tregs sorted from blood. Read as DNA, the sequence is TGTGCCAGCAGCTTAGATAGGGCTAGCGGAACCTACGAGCAGTACTTC. This sequence encodes CASSLDRASGTYEQYF.